This T cell receptor beta chain was observed in a study of technical replicates of blood from a few donors. The data were produced by immunoSEQ multiplex PCR, yet TCRdb's version contains in-frame clones alone and is incomplete. The table shows 75,000 to 80,000 clones, with approximately 94% occurring only once. CDR1 and CDR2 (germline): SGHVS, FNYEAQ. J was trimmed by 2 bases and V by 3 bases; bases with no gene match: 5. This CDR3 region has 15 residues. Sequencing was performed on T cells isolated from PBMCs. V gene TRBV7-6 combines with J gene TRBJ2-5; 8 nucleotides agree with TRBD2. The origin of this receptor is a human donor in good health. The CDR3 sequence: CASSFGGEGQETQYF. The CDR3 DNA sequence: TGTGCCAGCAGCTTCGGGGGGGAGGGTCAAGAGACCCAGTACTTC.